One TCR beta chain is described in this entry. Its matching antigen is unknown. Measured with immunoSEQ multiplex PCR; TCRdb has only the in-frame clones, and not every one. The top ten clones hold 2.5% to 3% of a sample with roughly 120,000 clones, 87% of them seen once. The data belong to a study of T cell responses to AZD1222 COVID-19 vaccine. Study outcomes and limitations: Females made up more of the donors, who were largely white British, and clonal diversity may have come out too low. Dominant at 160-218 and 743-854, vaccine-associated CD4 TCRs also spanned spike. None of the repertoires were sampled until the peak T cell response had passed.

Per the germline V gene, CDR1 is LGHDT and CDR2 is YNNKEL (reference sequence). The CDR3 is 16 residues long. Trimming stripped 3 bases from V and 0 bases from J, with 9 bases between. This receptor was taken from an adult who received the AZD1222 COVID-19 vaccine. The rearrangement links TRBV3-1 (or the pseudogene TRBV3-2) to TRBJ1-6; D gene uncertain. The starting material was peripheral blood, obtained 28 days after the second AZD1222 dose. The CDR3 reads CASSQVQSSYNSPLHF. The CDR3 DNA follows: TGTGCCAGCAGCCAGGTACAGAGCTCCTATAATTCACCCCTCCACTTT.